This passage covers 27 T cell receptor beta chains from one sample sequenced in a study of blood T cells in healthy people across ages. Primers used in a second PCR of roughly 6 to 11 cycles were a sample-barcoded 5' primer and a J-beta primer mix. TCRdb passed the 5' RACE reads through MiXCR, listing each CDR3 protein once. The table records over 600,000 distinct CDR3 sequences, 20% to 25% of them present only once. Specimen: blood. The receptors were gathered from a man between 65 and 85 years old in good health.

This clonotype occurred a few times. The V call is TRBV27, the J call TRBJ2-6; D is uncertain. V gave up 1 base and J gave up 4 bases, with 8 bases separating them. Germline CDR1 reads MNHEY; CDR2 reads SMNVEV (reference sequence). This CDR3 has 15 residues. The CDR3 DNA follows: TGTGCCAGCAGTTTATTCGGAGCAGGGGCCAACGTCCTGACTTTC. As protein: CASSLFGAGANVLTF.

This clonotype has just a few counts. The rearrangement uses TRBV2 and TRBJ1-5; D call uncertain. The germline V and J ends were trimmed by 5 bases and 3 bases, with 11 bases remaining between them. There are 14 residues in the CDR3. Germline CDR1 and CDR2: SNHLY and FYNNEI. DNA for the CDR3: TGTGCCAGCAGTCCACGGGCTGACAATCAGCCCCAGCATTTT. It codes for CASSPRADNQPQHF.

This clonotype has at least ten counts. The chain combines TRBV27 with TRBJ1-5, with a possible D match to TRBD1 (5 bases). Germline CDR1 MNHEY, CDR2 SMNVEV (reference sequence). V lost 5 bases to trimming and J lost 7 bases, with 12 bases between them. The CDR3 loop spans 13 amino acids. This CDR3 reads CASSQQARQPQHF. The CDR3 region has the DNA TGTGCCAGCAGTCAACAGGCTCGGCAGCCCCAGCATTTT.

This clonotype has a handful of counts. The chain couples TRBV12-3 or TRBV12-4 to TRBJ2-5; D is unclear. There are 13 residues in the CDR3. Trimming removed 6 bases from V and 2 bases from J, with 10 bases in between. In nucleotides, the CDR3 is TGTGCCAGCAGATGGACCCCTCAAGAGACCCAGTACTTC. As protein: CASRWTPQETQYF.

V usage is TRBV27 and J usage is TRBJ1-3, with 11 bases fitting TRBD1. The germline gives CDR1 MNHEY, CDR2 SMNVEV (reference sequence). The CDR3 is 15 residues long. Unmatched junction bases numbered 5, after V lost 6 bases and J lost 4 bases. CDR3 sequence (DNA): TGTGCCAGCAGAGGACAGGGGGCTAGGGGAAACACCATATATTTT. Its translation is CASRGQGARGNTIYF.

This clonotype was detected only a few times. The chain is built from TRBV29-1 and TRBJ2-1, with D perhaps matching TRBD1 (6 bases). The V and J ends lost 0 bases and 0 bases respectively, with 15 bases between them. This CDR3 has 17 amino acids. Germline V gene sequence: CDR1 SQVTM, CDR2 ANQGSEA. Here the CDR3 DNA reads TGCAGCGTTGAAGATCTATCAACAGGGAACTCCTACAATGAGCAGTTCTTC. This codes for CSVEDLSTGNSYNEQFF.

This clonotype came up a few times. The CDR3 region is CASSVKGGQGATYQETQYF. CDR3 sequence (DNA): TGTGCCAGCAGCGTAAAGGGAGGGCAGGGGGCCACGTACCAAGAGACCCAGTACTTC. The rearrangement joins TRBV9 to TRBJ2-5, with a weak D call TRBD1 (8 bases). Germline assignment: CDR1 SGDLS and CDR2 YYNGEE. This CDR3 contains 19 residues. The ends were cut back, 1 base at V and 0 bases at J, with 22 bases in the middle.

The sample holds many counts of this clonotype. The V and J genes are TRBV12-3 or TRBV12-4 and TRBJ2-3, with 14 bases fitting TRBD2. The V segment lost 6 bases and the J segment 1 base; nucleotides outside the gene matches: 9. The length of the CDR3 is 18 residues. The chain's CDR3 is CASSDGTSGSVRTDTQYF. The DNA of the CDR3 is TGTGCCAGCAGCGATGGGACTAGCGGGAGCGTCCGCACAGATACGCAGTATTTT.

This clonotype was seen a few times. The CDR3 nucleotides are TGCAGCGTTGGTGGCACCAATGGCCAAGAGACCCAGTACTTC. Protein product: CSVGGTNGQETQYF. The chain links TRBV29-1 to TRBJ2-5; D gene ambiguous. This CDR3 contains 14 residues. From germline, CDR1 is SQVTM and CDR2 ANQGSEA. The V end lost 4 bases, the J end lost 1 base, and 13 bases lay between the germline ends.

This clonotype was counted a few times. The chain uses TRBV20-1 and TRBJ2-1; D remains ambiguous. The J call could be wrong; TRBJ2-5 is a better fit for the DNA end. The CDR3 loop spans 13 amino acids. Germline CDR1 DFQATT, CDR2 SNEGSKA (reference sequence). CDR3 residues: CSAPTSPAKTQYF. Here the CDR3 DNA reads TGCAGTGCTCCGACCTCCCCGGCGAAGACCCAGTACTTC.

This clonotype has more than one count but fewer than ten. The CDR3 DNA follows: TGTGCCAGCAGGGACCAGGGTGTCGGGGAGCTGTTTTTT. Translation: CASRDQGVGELFF. The rearrangement joins TRBV28 to TRBJ2-2, with D tentatively TRBD1 (5 bases). CDR1 and CDR2 from the germline V gene are MDHEN and SYDVKM. V gave up 6 bases and J gave up 7 bases, with 12 bases separating them. The CDR3 is 13 amino acids.

This chain uses TRBV2 with TRBJ2-7; D tentatively reads TRBD1 or TRBD2 (5 bases each). The last part of the DNA fits TRBJ2-5 better; the J call may be wrong. The CDR3 sequence is 13 residues long. CDR1 is SNHLY and CDR2 is FYNNEI in the germline V gene. CDR3 DNA sequence: TGTGCCACCGAGGGGTCAGGGCGCAAGACCCAGTACTTC. Amino acids: CATEGSGRKTQYF.

This clonotype was seen a handful of times. CDR3 sequence: CASSLRQYGYTF. The CDR3 coding sequence is TGTGCCAGCAGTTTACGACAGTATGGCTACACCTTC. The chain employs TRBV28 and TRBJ1-2; D might be TRBD1 (5 bases). CDR1 MDHEN and CDR2 SYDVKM come from the germline V gene. V lost 2 bases to trimming and J lost 5 bases, with 6 bases between them. The CDR3 is made up of 12 amino acids.

This sequence joins TRBV29-1 and TRBJ1-2; TRBD1 is a possible D gene (5 bases). Germline V gene data show CDR1 as SQVTM and CDR2 as ANQGSEA. V was clipped by 8 bases and J by 7 bases, with 14 bases between them. The CDR3 extends over 11 amino acids. The CDR3 is CSLGREGGYTF. CDR3 nucleotides: TGCAGCCTGGGCAGGGAAGGTGGCTACACCTTC.

This clonotype was detected only a few times. The chain carries TRBV12-5 and TRBJ2-7; D not resolved. With 1 base removed from V and 1 base from J, the gap between germline ends came to 5 bases. The CDR3 consists of 13 residues. Germline CDR1 is LGHNT and CDR2 is FRNRAP. CDR3 protein: CASGLGQSYEQYF. In nucleotides, the CDR3 is TGTGCTAGTGGTTTGGGGCAGTCCTACGAGCAGTACTTC.

The table lists this clonotype with a few counts. The chain couples TRBV15 to TRBJ2-5; TRBD2 is a possible D gene (5 bases). Trimming removed 0 bases from V and 5 bases from J, with 13 bases in between. CDR1 is LNHNV and CDR2 is YYDKDF in the germline V gene (reference sequence). This CDR3 is 15 amino acids long. CDR3 DNA: TGTGCCACCAGCAGAGATTCCCGGGATTGGGAGACCCAGTACTTC. It specifies CATSRDSRDWETQYF.

The chain employs TRBV11-3 and TRBJ2-3; 12 bases map to TRBD2. CDR3 size: 18 residues. Germline-derived CDR1 and CDR2 are SGHNT and YENEEA. V lost 5 bases to trimming and J lost 0 bases; unmatched junction nucleotides: 9. The CDR3 nucleotides read TGTGCCAGCAGCCTCCGGACTAGCGGGGCGGGAAGCACAGATACGCAGTATTTT. Protein: CASSLRTSGAGSTDTQYF.

This clonotype was counted a few times. The chain joins TRBV5-1 to TRBJ2-3; D may be TRBD1 (5 bases). This CDR3 contains 17 residues. CDR1 SGHRS and CDR2 YFSETQ come from the germline V gene. Trimming took 3 bases from V and 0 from J, leaving 17 bases between them. The chain's CDR3 is CASSSPVGAASTDTQYF. As DNA, the CDR3 is TGCGCCAGCAGCTCCCCAGTTGGGGCAGCTAGCACAGATACGCAGTATTTT.

V is TRBV12-3 or TRBV12-4 and J is TRBJ1-6, with D perhaps TRBD1 (6 bases). The length of the CDR3 is 16 residues. Trimming shortened V by 5 bases and J by 6 bases, and 17 bases separated the two germline ends. The CDR3: CASSHYGGGGNSPLHF. The CDR3 region has the DNA TGTGCCAGCAGTCATTACGGGGGAGGGGGTAATTCACCCCTCCACTTT.

This clonotype was picked up a small number of times. The chain recombines TRBV18 with TRBJ2-7, with D possibly being TRBD2 (6 bases). CDR3 length: 16 amino acids. The germline gives CDR1 KGHSH, CDR2 LQKENI. Trimming removed 3 bases from V and 3 bases from J, with 18 bases in between. The CDR3 bases are TGTGCCAGCTCACCGACTTACGGAGCGGGCGTCTACGAGCAGTACTTC. Its protein is CASSPTYGAGVYEQYF. Full variable domain (rest looked up from reference TRBV18 and TRBJ2-7): NAGVMQNPRHLVRRRGQEARLRCSPMKGHSHVYWYRQLPEEGLKFMVYLQKENIIDESGMPKERFSAEFPKEGPSILRIQQVVRGDSAAYFCASSPTYGAGVYEQYFGPGTRLTVT.

V usage is TRBV12-3 or TRBV12-4 and J usage is TRBJ2-5, with D tentatively TRBD1 (6 bases). TRBJ2-7 explains the end of the DNA better; the J call may be wrong. This CDR3 has 14 residues. CDR3 nucleotide sequence: TGTGCCAGCACCCAGCCAGGGGACACCTACGAGCAGTACTTC. Translating gives CASTQPGDTYEQYF.

The V gene is TRBV30, the J gene TRBJ1-2; D is unclear. The CDR3 extends over 13 amino acids. The V gene lost 4 bases and the J gene lost 0 bases, with 9 bases spanning the gap. Germline V gene data show CDR1 as GTSNPN and CDR2 as SVGIG (reference sequence). The CDR3 loop is CAWTLAANYGYTF. The DNA of the CDR3 is TGTGCCTGGACGCTCGCAGCTAACTATGGCTACACCTTC.

The genes are TRBV7-4 and TRBJ1-1; 11 bases match TRBD1. V trimming: 5 bases; J trimming: 3 bases; junction bases outside the gene matches: 17. This CDR3 has 19 residues. The germline V gene has CDR1 SGHVT and CDR2 SQSDAQ. CDR3: CASSKKMDRGRTLDTEAFF. CDR3 sequence (DNA): TGTGCCAGCAGCAAGAAGATGGACAGGGGGCGGACATTAGACACTGAAGCTTTCTTT.

The chain carries TRBV12-3 or TRBV12-4 and TRBJ2-1, with D uncertain. The CDR3 has 14 residues. The V end was cut by 4 bases, the J end by 6 bases, with 13 bases between. DNA for the CDR3: TGTGCCAGCAGTTCCATCCGGAAGGTCAATGAGCAGTTCTTC. This encodes CASSSIRKVNEQFF.

The chain links TRBV19 to TRBJ2-7; D might be TRBD2 (6 bases). CDR1 and CDR2 (germline): LNHDA, SQIVND (reference sequence). There are 14 residues in the CDR3. Trimming left V 7 bases short and J 6 bases short, with 19 bases between. The CDR3 sequence: CASTQLPGEVEQYF. The CDR3 nucleotides are TGTGCCAGTACCCAACTACCGGGAGAAGTCGAGCAGTACTTC.

This clonotype was recorded a few times. This chain uses TRBV4-3 with TRBJ2-5, with 7 positions matching TRBD1. The DNA end lines up better with TRBJ2-7; the J call may be wrong. The CDR3 contains 14 residues. CDR1 is LGHNA and CDR2 is YSLEER in the germline V gene. The CDR3 sequence: CASSQVPRGIEQYF. DNA of the CDR3: TGCGCCAGCAGCCAAGTCCCCAGGGGGATCGAGCAGTACTTC.

This clonotype turned up a few times. This sequence joins TRBV20-1 and TRBJ2-2, with D perhaps matching TRBD1 (5 bases). The CDR3 has 12 residues. Deletions cut 5 bases from V and 6 bases from J, with 10 bases between. Per the germline V gene, CDR1 is DFQATT and CDR2 is SNEGSKA (reference sequence). CDR3 protein: CSAADMAGELFF. The CDR3 DNA sequence: TGCAGTGCTGCGGACATGGCCGGGGAGCTGTTTTTT.